This T cell receptor (beta chain) is drawn from a study of CD8+ T cells in alopecia areata. Points from the study as a whole: Mice showed TCR sharing more clearly than patients did, possibly owing to HLA.

The CDR3 has 14 residues. Unmatched junction bases numbered 7, after V lost 7 bases and J lost 3 bases. The germline CDR1 and CDR2 sequences are SNHLY and FYNNEI. Reverse transcribed after extraction, RNA yielded cDNA as the sequencing template. TCRdb's table, derived via immunoSEQ multiplex PCR, lists solely in-frame clones and lacks some. The sample shows 150,000 to 200,000 clones, roughly 70% of them seen only once. Details on this clone: The antigen remains unidentified.

The clonotype comes from a human donor with alopecia areata. The sequencing used CD8+ T cells sorted from blood, collected at week 0. The chain uses TRBV2 and TRBJ1-2, with 8 positions matching TRBD1. The CDR3 DNA reads TGTGCCAGCACGGGGACAGGACAGTACTATGGCTACACCTTC. It encodes CASTGTGQYYGYTF. The full variable domain, in which reference TRBV2 and TRBJ1-2 provide the parts outside the CDR3, is EPEVTQTPSHQVTQMGQEVILRCVPISNHLYFYWYRQILGQKVEFLVSFYNNEISEKSEIFDDQFSVERPDGSNFTLKIRSTKLEDSAMYFCASTGTGQYYGYTFGSGTRLTVV.